This TCR beta chain derives from a study of cytomegalovirus exposure and HLA in healthy donors. On the study more broadly: T cells numbering some 170 million yielded roughly 120 million unique TCR beta sequences in an earlier analysis. Within the Caucasian-associated ancestry cluster were approximately 77% of the approximately 400 genotyped donors. Study findings and constraints: A later analysis found TCR association rates differed by HLA locus, highest for DRB1 and lowest for HLA-C. A later analysis reportedly found that, within productive TCRs, an Asian-associated ancestry cluster had fewer N-insertions than the mean observed across the approximately 700 donors.

Germline CDR1 reads LNHDA; CDR2 reads SQIVND (reference sequence). The CDR3 covers 12 residues. V was pared by 0 bases and J by 6 bases, with 3 bases between. The study ran its PCR with 60 Vbeta and 13 Jbeta primers. The table came from immunoSEQ multiplex PCR; TCRdb's copy has only in-frame clones and leaves some out. The sample gives over 150,000 clones, 80% to 85% of which show up once; around 6.3% is in the top ten. Concerning this clone: What it recognizes is unknown.

The chain links TRBV19 to TRBJ1-5; D uncertain. The sequencing input was PBMCs. The origin of this receptor is a woman aged 50 to 65 in good health and CMV-seropositive. CDR3 in DNA: TGTGCCAGTAGTATAGATCTTCAGCCCCAGCATTTT. This encodes CASSIDLQPQHF.